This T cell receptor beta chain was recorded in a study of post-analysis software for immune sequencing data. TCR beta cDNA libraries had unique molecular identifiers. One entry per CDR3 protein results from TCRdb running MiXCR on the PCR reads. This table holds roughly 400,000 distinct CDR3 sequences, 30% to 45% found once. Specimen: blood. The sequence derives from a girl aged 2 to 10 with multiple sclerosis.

The chain's CDR3 is CASSFGEEYGYTF. The CDR3, as DNA: TGTGCCAGCAGCTTTGGGGAGGAGTATGGCTACACCTTC. The rearrangement joins TRBV7-2 to TRBJ1-2; D gene ambiguous. Trimming left V 3 bases short and J 5 bases short, with 10 bases between. Germline assignment: CDR1 SGHTA and CDR2 FQGNSA. There are 13 residues in the CDR3.